The 27 T cell receptor beta chains in this list originate from one sample, sequenced in a study of T cell responses to AZD1222 COVID-19 vaccine. The method was immunoSEQ multiplex PCR; TCRdb's version includes in-frame clones alone and lacks a portion of them. The data show about 170,000 clones, with about nine tenths seen just once and 1.6% held by the top ten. Material: peripheral blood, obtained on day 0 of AZD1222 vaccination. These receptor sequences come from an adult in good health.

This sequence joins TRBV6-2 or TRBV6-3 and TRBJ2-1; 11 nucleotides line up with TRBD2. CDR1 and CDR2 from the germline V gene are MNHEY and SVGEGT. The CDR3 is 15 residues long. The ends lost 6 bases at V and 0 bases at J; junction bases unmatched: 1. CDR3 coding DNA: TGTGCCAGCAGCACTAGCGGGGGCTCCTACAATGAGCAGTTCTTC. Translation gives CASSTSGGSYNEQFF.

CDR3 sequence reads: CASSPLRGRGTDTQYF. DNA of the CDR3: TGTGCCAGCTCACCGCTCCGGGGCAGGGGCACAGATACGCAGTATTTT. The chain uses TRBV18 and TRBJ2-3; D is perhaps TRBD1 or TRBD2 (5 bases each). The CDR3 has 16 amino acids. Germline assignment: CDR1 KGHSH and CDR2 LQKENI. V was pared by 3 bases and J by 1 base, with 14 bases between.

The rearrangement uses TRBV24-1 and TRBJ2-2; 10 bases agree with TRBD1. J lost 7 bases, V lost 3 bases, and 4 bases had no gene match. Germline CDR1 and CDR2: KGHDR and SFDVKD. CDR3 size: 15 residues. The DNA for the CDR3 is TGTGCCACCAGTGATCCGGGACAGGGGATCGGGGAGCTGTTTTTT. It translates to CATSDPGQGIGELFF.

V usage is TRBV30 and J usage is TRBJ1-3, with D perhaps matching TRBD1 (5 bases). CDR3 length equals 17 residues. Trimming stripped 2 bases from V and 2 bases from J, with 19 bases between. Germline V gives CDR1 GTSNPN, CDR2 SVGIG (reference sequence). The CDR3, as DNA: TGTGCCTGGAGTCTCGTCAGGGCAACCGGGGCTGGAAACACCATATATTTT. Translation: CAWSLVRATGAGNTIYF. Based on the CDR3 plus reference TRBV30 and TRBJ1-3, the full variable domain is SQTIHQWPATLVQPVGSPLSLECTVEGTSNPNLYWYRQAAGRGLQLLFYSVGIGQISSEVPQNLSASRPQDRQFILSSKKLLLSDSGFYLCAWSLVRATGAGNTIYFGEGSWLTVV.

The rearrangement joins TRBV27 to TRBJ1-2; 12 bases match TRBD1. Germline lookup yields CDR1 MNHEY and CDR2 SMNVEV (reference sequence). The J segment lost 7 bases and the V segment lost 6 bases, leaving 12 bases of the junction unmatched. The length of the CDR3 is 16 residues. Here the CDR3 DNA reads TGTGCCAGCAGAGGGGCCGGGACAGGGGGCGCGGTTGGCTACACCTTC. Translated: CASRGAGTGGAVGYTF.

J is TRBJ1-5 and V is TRBV5-6; tentatively, D is TRBD1 (5 bases). Germline assignment: CDR1 SGHDT and CDR2 YYEEEE. Deletions cut 0 bases from V and 7 bases from J, with 11 bases between. The CDR3 is made up of 14 amino acids. The CDR3 sequence is CASSLVGQQQPQHF. Here the CDR3 DNA reads TGTGCCAGCAGCTTGGTGGGGCAACAGCAGCCCCAGCATTTT.

The CDR3 DNA follows: TGCGCCAGCAGTGAGTCTGTGGTTCAGCCCCAGCATTTT. This translates into CASSESVVQPQHF. This chain uses TRBV10-1 with TRBJ1-5; D is undetermined. V lost 0 bases, J lost 6 bases, and 6 bases lay in between. This CDR3 contains 13 residues. Germline V lookup: CDR1 WNHNN, CDR2 SYGVQD (reference sequence).

The genes are TRBV6-5 and TRBJ1-3; D perhaps matches TRBD1 (5 bases). The V gene's germline CDR1 is MNHEY and CDR2 SVGAGI. The ends were cut back, 0 bases at V and 4 bases at J, with 7 bases in the middle. The CDR3 has 14 amino acids. For the CDR3, the DNA is TGTGCCAGCAGTTACTCAGGGGAAGGAAACACCATATATTTT. Translated, it gives CASSYSGEGNTIYF.

The chain employs TRBV6-1 and TRBJ2-1; 7 bases agree with TRBD2. The CDR3 contains 16 residues. Germline CDR1 and CDR2: MNHNS and SASEGT. V shed 4 bases, J shed 3 bases, and the junction held 9 bases outside the gene matches. Here the CDR3 DNA reads TGTGCCAGCAGTGCTCGAGCGGGAAGGTACTACAATGAGCAGTTCTTC. As protein: CASSARAGRYYNEQFF.

The chain combines TRBV11-2 with TRBJ1-4; weak D call: TRBD1 (6 bases). Trimming pared 6 bases from V and 8 bases from J, leaving 19 bases between. The CDR3 totals 15 residues. Germline-derived CDR1 and CDR2 are SGHAT and FQNNGV. Here the CDR3 reads CASRPIQGNWEKLFF. The CDR3 DNA is TGTGCCAGCAGACCGATACAGGGTAATTGGGAAAAACTGTTTTTT.

The rearrangement joins TRBV9 to TRBJ2-2; tentative D call: TRBD2 (5 bases). The V gene lost 5 bases and the J gene lost 5 bases, with 13 bases spanning the gap. Germline V CDR1 and CDR2: SGDLS, YYNGEE. The CDR3 totals 14 residues. For the CDR3, the DNA is TGTGCCAGCAGGCAGGACTCGTGGACCGGGGAGCTGTTTTTT. It specifies CASRQDSWTGELFF.

V gene TRBV19 combines with J gene TRBJ1-6; 9 bases fit TRBD1. The junction had 10 bases not matched to a gene; V was cut back by 7 bases and J by 9 bases. The V gene's germline CDR1 is LNHDA and CDR2 SQIVND (reference sequence). CDR3 size: 15 residues. CDR3 in amino acids: CASTSTGGFGSPLHF. CDR3 bases: TGTGCCAGTACGTCGACAGGGGGTTTTGGTTCACCCCTCCACTTT.

The chain employs TRBV29-1 and TRBJ2-7; D is uncertain. The CDR3 totals 13 residues. Germline CDR1 and CDR2: SQVTM and ANQGSEA. V lost 3 bases, J lost 2 bases, and 11 bases lay in between. In nucleotides, the CDR3 is TGCAGCGTTGACAGCCCTACTACCTACGAGCAGTACTTC. Translating it yields CSVDSPTTYEQYF.

The chain combines TRBV27 with TRBJ1-5; 7 nucleotides agree with TRBD1. The CDR3 runs to 15 residues. J lost 2 bases, V lost 6 bases, and 7 bases had no gene match. Germline lookup yields CDR1 MNHEY and CDR2 SMNVEV (reference sequence). The CDR3 DNA follows: TGTGCCAGCAGGCGCCTTGACAGGGGCAATCAGCCCCAGCATTTT. As protein: CASRRLDRGNQPQHF.

The chain combines TRBV10-2 with TRBJ1-2; D remains unclear. The length of the CDR3 is 14 residues. V dropped 8 bases and J dropped 1 base, with 14 bases sitting between them. Germline V CDR1 and CDR2: WSHSY, SAAADI. CDR3 sequence reads: CASGTNRINYGYTF. The CDR3 DNA follows: TGCGCCAGCGGAACTAACAGAATTAACTATGGCTACACCTTC.

This clone was seen only a few times. The chain carries TRBV7-2 and TRBJ1-4; a weak D match, TRBD1 (5 bases). The length of the CDR3 is 14 residues. Germline-derived CDR1 and CDR2 are SGHTA and FQGNSA. Trimming stripped 1 base from V and 3 bases from J, with 6 bases between. CDR3 residues: CASSLGGPNEKLFF. The CDR3 DNA sequence: TGTGCCAGCAGCTTAGGGGGACCTAATGAAAAACTGTTTTTT.

V gene TRBV5-1 combines with J gene TRBJ2-3; a weak D match, TRBD1 (5 bases). CDR3 size: 18 residues. Germline CDR1 reads SGHRS; CDR2 reads YFSETQ. V lost 0 bases to trimming and J lost 0 bases, with 17 bases between them. DNA of the CDR3: TGCGCCAGCAGCTTGGGCAGGGCGGCGGCCTTAAGCACAGATACGCAGTATTTT. This translates into CASSLGRAAALSTDTQYF.

The V and J genes are TRBV3-1 (or the pseudogene TRBV3-2) and TRBJ1-1; D is unclear. CDR3 length: 12 amino acids. Germline V gene data show CDR1 as LGHDT and CDR2 as YNNKEL (reference sequence). V was trimmed by 1 base and J by 11 bases, leaving 11 bases between them. DNA of the CDR3: TGTGCCAGCAGCCAAGGTAAAGGCGACGCTTTCTTT. Protein product: CASSQGKGDAFF.

This chain joins TRBV27 and TRBJ2-1; D not certain. The length of the CDR3 is 14 residues. V lost 6 bases, J lost 2 bases, and 11 bases lay in between. CDR1 is MNHEY and CDR2 is SMNVEV in the germline V gene (reference sequence). The CDR3 region is CASSRPPPYNEQFF. The CDR3 bases are TGTGCCAGCAGCCGACCCCCTCCCTACAATGAGCAGTTCTTC.

This chain joins TRBV27 and TRBJ1-1, with D hard to call. Trimming left V 3 bases short and J 1 base short, with 9 bases between. The CDR3 is 14 amino acids. Per the germline V gene, CDR1 is MNHEY and CDR2 is SMNVEV (reference sequence). CDR3 residues: CASSLIQSNTEAFF. The CDR3 DNA is TGTGCCAGCAGTTTGATACAGTCGAACACTGAAGCTTTCTTT.

The chain couples TRBV7-7 to TRBJ2-2, with D uncertain. Germline lookup yields CDR1 SSHAT and CDR2 FNYEAQ (reference sequence). The CDR3 is 13 amino acids. The CDR3 spells CASQPSGTGELFF. The CDR3 nucleotides are TGTGCTAGCCAACCGTCGGGCACCGGGGAGCTGTTTTTT.

V usage is TRBV4-3 and J usage is TRBJ2-2, with D perhaps matching TRBD1 (6 bases). Trimming pared 4 bases from V and 1 base from J, leaving 13 bases between. Germline CDR1 and CDR2: LGHNA and YSLEER. The CDR3 length is 16 residues. CDR3 DNA sequence: TGCGCCAGCAGCCCTTATAGGGGGATGAACACCGGGGAGCTGTTTTTT. This translates into CASSPYRGMNTGELFF.

J is TRBJ1-1 and V is TRBV4-1, with D unresolved. The CDR3 is 14 residues long. V was clipped by 1 base and J by 1 base, with 7 bases between them. Germline V lookup: CDR1 MGHRA, CDR2 YSYEKL. CDR3 sequence (DNA): TGCGCCAGCAGCCAAGTCATGGGGAACACTGAAGCTTTCTTT. This encodes CASSQVMGNTEAFF.

V gene TRBV24-1 combines with J gene TRBJ2-3; D gene uncertain. Trimming took 3 bases from V and 3 from J, leaving 12 bases between them. CDR3 length: 15 amino acids. CDR1 and CDR2 (germline): KGHDR, SFDVKD. The CDR3 region has the DNA TGTGCCACCAGTGATCCTGACGTGGGTACAGATACGCAGTATTTT. This translates into CATSDPDVGTDTQYF.

This chain links TRBV6-5 with TRBJ2-7, with D possibly TRBD2 on 6 matching bases. CDR3 length: 15 amino acids. Germline values: CDR1 MNHEY, CDR2 SVGAGI. Trimming took off 0 bases at V and 4 bases at J, with 13 bases between the two ends. CDR3 nucleotides: TGTGCCAGCAGTTACTCTGCGGGATCGCAGTACGAGCAGTACTTC. As protein: CASSYSAGSQYEQYF.

This chain connects TRBV30 to TRBJ2-5, with 8 bases identical to TRBD2. Germline values: CDR1 GTSNPN, CDR2 SVGIG (reference sequence). The CDR3 runs 15 residues. V shed 0 bases and J 3 bases; nucleotides not matched to a gene: 6. The CDR3 loop is CAWSVRGGGKETQYF. CDR3 nucleotide sequence: TGTGCCTGGAGTGTACGGGGGGGAGGGAAAGAGACCCAGTACTTC.

V usage is TRBV5-1 and J usage is TRBJ2-1, with D unclear. This CDR3 contains 15 residues. V was pared by 0 bases and J by 3 bases, with 10 bases between. Germline CDR1 and CDR2: SGHRS and YFSETQ. The CDR3 nucleotides read TGCGCCAGCAGCTTGGTAGTATCTCGCTACAATGAGCAGTTCTTC. The encoded protein is CASSLVVSRYNEQFF. The whole variable domain, remainder taken from reference TRBV5-1 and TRBJ2-1, is KAGVTQTPRYLIKTRGQQVTLSCSPISGHRSVSWYQQTPGQGLQFLFEYFSETQRNKGNFPGRFSGRQFSNSRSEMNVSTLELGDSALYLCASSLVVSRYNEQFFGPGTRLTVL.